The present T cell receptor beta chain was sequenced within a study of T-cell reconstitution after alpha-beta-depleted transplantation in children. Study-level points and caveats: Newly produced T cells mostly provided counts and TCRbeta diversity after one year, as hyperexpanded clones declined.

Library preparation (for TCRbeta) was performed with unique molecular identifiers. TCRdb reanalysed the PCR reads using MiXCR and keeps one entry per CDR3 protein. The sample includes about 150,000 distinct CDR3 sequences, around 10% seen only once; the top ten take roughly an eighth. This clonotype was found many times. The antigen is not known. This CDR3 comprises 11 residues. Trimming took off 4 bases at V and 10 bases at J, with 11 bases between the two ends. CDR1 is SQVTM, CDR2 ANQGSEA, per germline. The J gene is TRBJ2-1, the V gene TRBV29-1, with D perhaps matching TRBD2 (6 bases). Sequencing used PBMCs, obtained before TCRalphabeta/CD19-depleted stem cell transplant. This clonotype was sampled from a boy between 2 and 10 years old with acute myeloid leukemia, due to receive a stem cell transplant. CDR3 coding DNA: TGCAGCGTTGTGCGGGGTTTGGAGCAGTTCTTC. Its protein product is CSVVRGLEQFF.